This T cell receptor (beta chain) was obtained from a study of human T cells and chemical hapten exposure. Study-level information: Patients were given diphenylcyclopropenone on the scalp weekly across the roughly 25-week study. Study findings and constraints: The study found that DPC sensitization did not change TCRs above 1 in 1000 frequency.

Time point indicated: patch test 1, 2 weeks after DPC sensitization. The treatment was: therapeutic diphenylcyclopropenone sensitization with weekly scalp DPC. Suited to DPC and affected by alopecia, the donors ranged from 18 to 70 years old. As handled by the study authors: Between 23,224 and 690,600 TCRs appeared in each sample, and the median stood at around 92,000. MiXCR, applied by TCRdb to the RACE reads, yields one record per CDR3 protein. The V and J calls shown here were made by TCRdb, not taken from the authors' results. The sample records more than 150,000 distinct CDR3 sequences, approximately 15% being singletons. The CDR3 is 16 amino acids. The junction had 3 bases not matched to a gene; V was cut back by 2 bases and J by 2 bases. Germline V gene sequence: CDR1 MDHEN, CDR2 SYDVKM. As regards this clonotype: What it binds is unknown.

The TCR originated in a woman aged 30 to 39 with alopecia areata. Some clones in this sample may be carry-over from other donors' samples. The sequencing used whole blood, collected in connection with sensitization to the hapten diphenylcyclopropenone (DPC). V usage is TRBV28 and J usage is TRBJ2-3, with 11 bases identical to TRBD1. CDR3 region: CASSLGQGANTDTQYF. CDR3 nucleotides: TGTGCCAGCAGTTTAGGACAGGGGGCTAACACAGATACGCAGTATTTT.